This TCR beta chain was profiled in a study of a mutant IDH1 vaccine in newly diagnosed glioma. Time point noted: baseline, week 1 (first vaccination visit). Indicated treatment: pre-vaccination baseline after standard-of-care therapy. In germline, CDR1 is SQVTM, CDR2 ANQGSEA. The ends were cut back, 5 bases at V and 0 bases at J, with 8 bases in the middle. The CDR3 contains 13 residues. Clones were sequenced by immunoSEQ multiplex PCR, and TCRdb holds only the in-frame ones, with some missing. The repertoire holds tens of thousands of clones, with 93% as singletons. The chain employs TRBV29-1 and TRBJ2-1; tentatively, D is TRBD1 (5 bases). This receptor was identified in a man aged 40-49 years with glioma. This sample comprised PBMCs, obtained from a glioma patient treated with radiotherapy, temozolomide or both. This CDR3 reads CSVSRGSYNEQFF. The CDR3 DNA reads TGCAGCGTTTCAAGGGGCTCCTACAATGAGCAGTTCTTC.